This record covers a single TCR beta chain. Its antigen is not known. This sample stems from a study of cytomegalovirus exposure and HLA in healthy donors. Notes on the study in general: In a later analysis, V- and J-gene trimming of beta chains associated with a DCLRE1C missense variant, replicated independently.

This CDR3 is built from 14 residues. Per the germline V gene, CDR1 is PRHDT and CDR2 is FYEKMQ (reference sequence). The ends were cut back, 5 bases at V and 0 bases at J, with 10 bases in the middle. The PCR employed 60 Vbeta primers together with 13 Jbeta primers. Clones were read by immunoSEQ multiplex PCR, and TCRdb kept only the in-frame ones, dropping some. This sample yields around 150,000 clones, of which approximately 83% are seen a single time; about 3.4% belongs to the top ten. The origin of this receptor is a man in his forties or fifties in good health and CMV-seronegative. The sample was PBMCs. The J gene is TRBJ1-2, the V gene TRBV13, with a weak D call TRBD1 (5 bases). The CDR3 region is CASSPGASNYGYTF. The CDR3 DNA is TGTGCCAGCAGCCCTGGGGCCTCTAACTATGGCTACACCTTC.